This T cell receptor beta chain is from a study of shared clonotypes between healthy human individuals. Findings and limits, study-wide: Rarefaction showed that sequencing of sorted subsets was incomplete (despite large depth).

Sequencing was performed with immunoSEQ multiplex PCR; in TCRdb, only in-frame clones are kept and a portion is missing. The data show just over 2,000,000 clones, with around 95% seen just once and 0.13% held by the top ten. As regards this clone: Its antigen is unknown. Different DNA sequences within this sample yield the same CDR3.

Germline V gives CDR1 SGHRS, CDR2 YFSETQ. Trimming removed 0 bases from V and 4 bases from J; junction bases left unmatched: 6. CDR3 length: 16 residues. The sample comprised naive CD4+ T cells sorted from blood. Subset reported: CD45RA+ positively selected. The J gene is TRBJ2-2, the V gene TRBV5-1; 7 positions agree with TRBD2. This clonotype originated in a man between 18 and 29 years old in good health. The chain's CDR3 is CASSLETSPGTGELFF. The CDR3 bases are TGCGCCAGCAGCTTGGAGACTAGCCCCGGCACCGGGGAGCTGTTTTTT.